This T cell receptor (beta chain) stems from a study of blood T cell repertoires in COVID-19. Study-wide context: Some COVID-19 samples were acute and others convalescent; all came from the United States, Italy and Spain.

In the authors' methods: The assay estimated nucleated cells by amplifying reference gene primers. Measured with immunoSEQ multiplex PCR; TCRdb has only the in-frame clones, and not every one. The V and J calls and clone size come from that table; D and trimming were worked out from the DNA. The sample lists about 70,000 clones; over 75% were seen once. This clonotype originated in an older man with acute or convalescent COVID-19. Material: peripheral blood.

The CDR3 loop reads CASSLAGTGDTYEQYF. CDR3 bases: TGTGCCAGCAGCTTAGCGGGGACAGGGGATACCTACGAGCAGTACTTC. V gene TRBV7-2 combines with J gene TRBJ2-7; 10 positions agree with TRBD1. V was pared by 0 bases and J by 2 bases, with 4 bases of the junction left unmatched. Germline CDR1 SGHTA, CDR2 FQGNSA. This CDR3 contains 16 residues.